The clone carrying this T cell receptor (beta chain) occurred a few times. The antigen is not known. With a J-beta primer mix and a sample-barcoded 5' primer, a second PCR ran roughly 6 to 11 cycles. Using its own MiXCR run on the 5' RACE reads, TCRdb lists one record per CDR3 protein. The table shows some 900,000 distinct CDR3 sequences, with more than 25% occurring only once. The sample is drawn from a study of blood T cells in healthy people across ages. Trimming left V 0 bases short and J 7 bases short, with 15 bases between. This CDR3 is 16 amino acids long. CDR1 and CDR2 (germline): LGHDT, YNNKEL (reference sequence). Overall study results and limits: Versus aged donors, long-lived donors had higher diversity and more naive CD4+ cells. TCR beta diversity per million T cells fell roughly linearly with age.

Source material: blood. The clonotype comes from a woman older than 75 in good health. The chain couples TRBV3-1 to TRBJ2-2; D might be TRBD1 (6 bases). CDR3 nucleotides: TGTGCCAGCAGCCAAGACCACAGGGAACGAGGCGGGGAGCTGTTTTTT. Its protein is CASSQDHRERGGELFF.